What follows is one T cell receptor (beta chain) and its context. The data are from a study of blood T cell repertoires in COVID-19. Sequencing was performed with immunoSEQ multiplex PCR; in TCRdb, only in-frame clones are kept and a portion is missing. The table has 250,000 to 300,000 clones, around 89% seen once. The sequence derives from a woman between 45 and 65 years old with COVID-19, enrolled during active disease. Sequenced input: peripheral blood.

The CDR3 here is CASSLGTGAYNEQFF. The CDR3 region has the DNA TGCGCCAGCAGCTTAGGGACAGGGGCCTACAATGAGCAGTTCTTC. V is TRBV5-1 and J is TRBJ2-1, with 10 bases aligning to TRBD1. The CDR3 contains 15 residues. Germline V gene lookup returns CDR1 SGHRS and CDR2 YFSETQ. The V gene end was trimmed by 2 bases and the J gene end by 2 bases; junction bases not matched to a gene: 1.